The entry that follows covers one TCR beta chain sequence. This entry belongs to a study of T cell changes during pregnancy in multiple sclerosis. Using immunoSEQ multiplex PCR, the repertoire was profiled, and TCRdb retains in-frame clones only, with some absent. The repertoire has around 110,000 clones, less than 95% of them found once; the top ten carry less than 2%. V was shortened by 4 bases and J by 6 bases, with 10 bases between the two germline ends. The V gene's germline CDR1 is PRHDT and CDR2 FYEKMQ (reference sequence). This CDR3 has 12 residues. The chain combines TRBV13 with TRBJ2-7; D unresolved. The specimen was peripheral blood, collected after pregnancy. The receptor's source is a female donor with multiple sclerosis, enrolled in a pregnancy study. The CDR3 reads CASSSGVIEQYF. Written as DNA, the CDR3 is TGTGCCAGCAGCTCCGGAGTAATCGAGCAGTACTTC.